This TCR beta chain originates from a study of preoperative IRX-2 immunotherapy in early breast cancer. The CDR3 has 15 amino acids. The junction had 11 bases not matched to a gene; V was cut back by 4 bases and J by 11 bases. The V gene's germline CDR1 is MNHGY and CDR2 SAAAGT. Here immunoSEQ multiplex PCR was the method, and the copy in TCRdb shows in-frame clones only, minus some. The sample shows about 3,700 clones, about two thirds of them seen only once. Treatment here: preoperative locoregional IRX-2 cytokine immunotherapy. Preoperative locoregional IRX-2 cytokine immunotherapy was tested in the phase Ib source study.

V gene TRBV6-8 combines with J gene TRBJ1-4; TRBD1 aligns across 9 bases. This TCR came from a human donor with breast cancer. Specimen: tumor tissue, collected after IRX-2 immunotherapy. As DNA, the CDR3 is TGTGCCAGCAGTTCCAATTGGGACAGGGTTGGGAAACTGTTTTTT. Translation gives CASSSNWDRVGKLFF.